One sample yielded the 19 T cell receptor beta chains listed below, sequenced in a study of vaccination and CD4 T cells after COVID-19. The Oncomine TCR Beta short-read assay was applied to DNA of cultured CD4+ T cells. TCRdb reprocessed the PCR reads via MiXCR and lists one record per CDR3 protein. The sample yields about 25,000 distinct CDR3 sequences, approximately 28% seen once. The time point: late sampling 161 to 241 days after vaccination in three convalescent patients. The treatment: approximately 9-day PBMC culture with coronavirus spike peptide pools or control peptides (ViraFEST assay). Antigen specificity for these receptors is unknown. This specimen consisted of CD4+ T cells from blood, cultured in vitro, obtained about 7 months after SARS-CoV-2 vaccination. The receptor set was obtained from a human donor who had recovered from COVID-19.

The gene calls are TRBV29-1 and TRBJ2-3; 8 nucleotides agree with TRBD1. This CDR3 region has 13 residues. The V segment lost 5 bases and the J segment 1 base; nucleotides outside the gene matches: 2. The germline V gene encodes CDR1 SQVTM and CDR2 ANQGSEA. DNA for the CDR3: TGCAGCGTTCCGGGACAGGGCACAGATACGCAGTATTTT. As protein: CSVPGQGTDTQYF.

The chain joins TRBV24-1 to TRBJ2-7; a weak D match, TRBD2 (5 bases). CDR1 and CDR2 from the germline V gene are KGHDR and SFDVKD. V was clipped by 5 bases and J by 1 base, with 8 bases between them. The CDR3 runs 13 residues. The CDR3 spells CATSAPGSYEQYF. The CDR3 DNA reads as TGTGCCACCAGTGCCCCGGGATCCTACGAGCAGTACTTC.

The chain recombines TRBV4-1 with TRBJ2-5; no definite D call. Looked up from germline, CDR1 is MGHRA and CDR2 is YSYEKL. The ends were cut back, 0 bases at V and 3 bases at J, with 11 bases in the middle. The CDR3 runs 15 residues. This CDR3 reads CASSQDWPKKETQYF. DNA of the CDR3: TGCGCCAGCAGCCAAGATTGGCCTAAAAAAGAGACCCAGTACTTC.

The chain employs TRBV20-1 and TRBJ2-3, with TRBD2 matching 10 bases. Germline V lookup: CDR1 DFQATT, CDR2 SNEGSKA (reference sequence). The CDR3 spans 14 residues. V lost 3 bases to trimming and J lost 6 bases; unmatched junction nucleotides: 6. The CDR3 reads CSARSGRVQDTQYF. CDR3 DNA: TGCAGTGCTAGGAGCGGGAGGGTGCAGGATACGCAGTATTTT.

In this sample, this clonotype turned up many times. The chain carries TRBV24-1 and TRBJ1-5; D unclear. The germline V gene has CDR1 KGHDR and CDR2 SFDVKD. Trimming cost V 7 bases and J 2 bases, with 14 bases left between them. The CDR3 loop spans 15 amino acids. The CDR3 region is CATRGPGVGNQPQHF. The CDR3 nucleotides are TGTGCCACCAGGGGCCCCGGGGTCGGCAATCAGCCCCAGCATTTT.

This clonotype was counted many times. V gene TRBV20-1 combines with J gene TRBJ2-5; 9 bases are shared with TRBD2. Germline values: CDR1 DFQATT, CDR2 SNEGSKA (reference sequence). The CDR3 has 14 residues. Trimming removed 2 bases from V and 5 bases from J; junction bases left unmatched: 6. The CDR3 loop is CSARYIAGAETQYF. DNA for the CDR3: TGCAGTGCTAGATATATAGCGGGAGCTGAGACCCAGTACTTC.

The V and J genes are TRBV11-3 and TRBJ2-1, with D perhaps TRBD1 or TRBD2 (5 bases each). Trimming pared 5 bases from V and 8 bases from J, leaving 13 bases between. The CDR3 runs 13 residues. CDR1 and CDR2 (germline): SGHNT, YENEEA. The CDR3 region is CASSLTRGDEQFF. CDR3 nucleotide sequence: TGTGCCAGCAGCCTTACTAGGGGTGATGAGCAGTTCTTC.

The chain carries TRBV24-1 and TRBJ2-2, with D unclear. The CDR3 runs 13 residues. Germline lookup yields CDR1 KGHDR and CDR2 SFDVKD. The V end lost 4 bases, the J end lost 2 bases, and 4 bases lay between the germline ends. The CDR3 DNA sequence: TGTGCCACCAGTGAGGTAAACACCGGGGAGCTGTTTTTT. Its translation: CATSEVNTGELFF.

This clonotype was recorded a few times. V and J are TRBV19 and TRBJ2-7; 11 bases match TRBD2. The trim removed 5 bases at V and 7 bases at J, leaving 7 bases unmatched. Per germline, CDR1 LNHDA and CDR2 SQIVND (reference sequence). The CDR3 runs 14 residues. CDR3 loop: CASSLLAGVDEQYF. The CDR3 nucleotides read TGTGCCAGTAGTCTACTAGCGGGAGTAGATGAGCAGTACTTC.

The rearrangement links TRBV7-6 to TRBJ2-7; D unclear. Trimming took 0 bases from V and 0 from J, leaving 6 bases between them. This CDR3 contains 14 residues. Germline lookup yields CDR1 SGHVS and CDR2 FNYEAQ. The CDR3 reads CASSLAPSSYEQYF. The CDR3 DNA follows: TGTGCCAGCAGCTTAGCGCCTAGCTCCTACGAGCAGTACTTC.

V is TRBV7-8 and J is TRBJ2-7; D not resolved. Trimming took off 3 bases at V and 2 bases at J, with 8 bases between the two ends. Per germline, CDR1 SGHVS and CDR2 FQNEAQ. The CDR3 runs 13 residues. This chain's CDR3 is CASSFGSTYEQYF. The CDR3 nucleotides read TGTGCCAGCAGCTTTGGCAGCACCTACGAGCAGTACTTC.

This chain uses TRBV20-1 with TRBJ1-1; 11 bases are shared with TRBD1. CDR3 length equals 16 residues. Germline CDR1 is DFQATT and CDR2 is SNEGSKA (reference sequence). V lost 2 bases to trimming and J lost 2 bases; unmatched junction nucleotides: 7. The CDR3 is CSARTGTGGRNTEAFF. DNA of the CDR3: TGCAGTGCTAGAACCGGGACAGGGGGACGTAACACTGAAGCTTTCTTT.

A few counts support this clonotype. This chain connects TRBV29-1 to TRBJ2-7; TRBD2 matches 7 bases. Germline CDR1 and CDR2: SQVTM and ANQGSEA. This CDR3 contains 13 residues. V lost 4 bases to trimming and J lost 1 base; unmatched junction nucleotides: 4. As DNA, the CDR3 is TGCAGCGTTGCTTCTAGCGGTTCCTACGAGCAGTACTTC. Translating it yields CSVASSGSYEQYF.

The genes are TRBV7-9 and TRBJ2-7; TRBD1 matches at 9 bases. Germline V CDR1 and CDR2: SEHNR, FQNEAQ (reference sequence). V lost 8 bases, J lost 3 bases, and 11 bases stayed unmatched. CDR3 length: 15 amino acids. The CDR3 loop reads CASPLSGTGRYEQYF. The CDR3 region has the DNA TGTGCCAGCCCCCTTAGTGGGACAGGGCGCTACGAGCAGTACTTC. Using reference TRBV7-9 and TRBJ2-7 for the parts outside the CDR3, the full variable domain is DTGVSQNPRHKITKRGQNVTFRCDPISEHNRLYWYRQTLGQGPEFLTYFQNEAQLEKSRLLSDRFSAERPKGSFSTLEIQRTEQGDSAMYLCASPLSGTGRYEQYFGPGTRLTVT.

The chain carries TRBV6-2 or TRBV6-3 and TRBJ2-1, with D perhaps matching TRBD2 (6 bases). CDR3 length equals 11 residues. Germline CDR1 MNHEY, CDR2 SVGEGT. V lost 2 bases and J lost 10, with 6 bases in between. The CDR3: CASSYGGEQFF. CDR3 nucleotides: TGTGCCAGCAGTTACGGAGGGGAGCAGTTCTTC.

The rearrangement uses TRBV24-1 and TRBJ2-2, with 8 nucleotides matching TRBD2. The CDR3 is 16 amino acids. Germline loops: CDR1 KGHDR, CDR2 SFDVKD. After removal of 3 bases from V and 8 bases from J, the junction contained 10 bases not matched to a gene. CDR3 residues: CATSDTWTSRLGELFF. The CDR3 bases are TGTGCCACCAGTGATACTTGGACTAGCAGGCTTGGGGAGCTGTTTTTT.

The chain carries TRBV10-3 and TRBJ2-5; a possible D gene is TRBD2 (6 bases). The CDR3 is made up of 13 amino acids. Trimming took 6 bases from V and 2 from J, leaving 10 bases between them. CDR1 is ENHRY, CDR2 SYGVKD, per germline. CDR3 loop: CAIRTEGQETQYF. Written as DNA, the CDR3 is TGTGCCATCAGAACGGAGGGTCAAGAGACCCAGTACTTC.

This clonotype was counted between two and nine times. This chain uses TRBV6-1 with TRBJ1-2, with a possible D match to TRBD1 (5 bases). This CDR3 has 11 amino acids. V was clipped by 6 bases and J by 6 bases, with 8 bases between them. Per the germline V gene, CDR1 is MNHNS and CDR2 is SASEGT. CDR3 in amino acids: CASSRGDGYTF. The CDR3 DNA reads TGTGCCAGCAGCCGGGGGGATGGCTACACCTTC.

This clonotype occurred a few times. The chain has TRBV19 and TRBJ2-3; D unresolved. With 4 bases removed from V and 2 bases from J, the gap between germline ends came to 1 base. The V gene's germline CDR1 is LNHDA and CDR2 SQIVND (reference sequence). The CDR3 loop spans 11 amino acids. The CDR3 loop reads CASSNTDTQYF. In nucleotides, the CDR3 is TGTGCCAGTAGTAACACAGATACGCAGTATTTT.